What follows is one TCR beta chain and its context. The antigen is unknown. This sample was included in a study of T-cell reconstitution after alpha-beta-depleted transplantation in children. The study, taken as a whole, reports: Several hundred expanded graft clones reportedly were the source of alpha-beta T cells about two months after transplant. The high TCRbeta diversity at day 60 in some patients came from surviving recipient T cells and thymic progenitors.

Library preparation (for TCRbeta) was performed with unique molecular identifiers. TCRdb reanalysed the PCR reads using MiXCR and keeps one entry per CDR3 protein. The data contain approximately 520,000 distinct CDR3 sequences, about an eighth of them singletons. Germline CDR1 reads KGHDR; CDR2 reads SFDVKD. Trimming took off 4 bases at V and 7 bases at J, with 19 bases between the two ends. This CDR3 spans 16 amino acids. The chain joins TRBV24-1 to TRBJ2-1, with a weak D call TRBD1 (6 bases). The input for sequencing was PBMCs, mostly from graft donor cells, taken 180 days after TCRalphabeta/CD19-depleted stem cell transplant. This receptor was taken from a female patient aged 2-15 years who had a stem cell transplant for aplastic anemia, so the T cells may come from the graft donor. In DNA form, the CDR3 reads TGTGCCACCAGTGAGGGGGTAGCAGGGGATAGGAATGAGCAGTTCTTC. Amino acids: CATSEGVAGDRNEQFF.